A selection of T cell receptor beta chains follows, all from one sample in a study of neoadjuvant anti-PD-1 for oral cavity cancer. Some clones are missing from TCRdb's copy, which holds only in-frame ones; the method was immunoSEQ multiplex PCR. The data hold about 14,000 clones, with around 75% observed a single time. This specimen was PBMCs, taken after nivolumab (anti-PD-1) treatment. These receptor sequences come from a person aged 35-79 years with oral cavity squamous cell carcinoma. CDR3s include the opening cysteine and the closing phenylalanine or tryptophan. A D gene is named only where the DNA matches it firmly. Clone size appears in some rows only: once, few, many, or a class for an expanded clone.

CDR3: CASSIWGGGNQPQHF; DNA: TGTGCCAGTAGTATTTGGGGTGGGGGCAATCAGCCCCAGCATTTT; V: TRBV19; size: few; J: TRBJ1-5; D: NA
CDR3: CAINAAGGKNNEQFF; DNA: TGTGCCATCAACGCAGCGGGGGGGAAGAACAATGAGCAGTTCTTC; V: TRBV10-3; size: NA; J: TRBJ2-1; D: TRBD2
CDR3: CSVGGGLHAEAFF; DNA: TGCAGCGTTGGAGGGGGCCTCCACGCTGAAGCTTTCTTT; V: TRBV29-1; size: NA; J: TRBJ1-1; D: TRBD1
CDR3: CAGSQEYVFHSGANVLTF; DNA: TGTGCCGGCAGCCAAGAATATGTGTTTCACTCTGGGGCCAACGTCCTGACTTTC; V: TRBV14; size: NA; J: TRBJ2-6; D: NA
CDR3: CASSQAYRNSGNTIYF; DNA: TGCGCCAGCAGCCAAGCTTACAGAAACTCTGGAAACACCATATATTTT; V: TRBV4-1; size: NA; J: TRBJ1-3; D: NA
CDR3: CTSSQDSGHNYGYTF; DNA: TGCACCAGCAGCCAAGATTCTGGACATAACTATGGCTACACCTTC; V: TRBV1; size: NA; J: TRBJ1-2; D: NA
CDR3: CASSFISGTGANVLTF; DNA: TGTGCCAGCAGCTTTATTTCCGGGACCGGGGCCAACGTCCTGACTTTC; V: TRBV7-3; size: few; J: TRBJ2-6; D: NA
CDR3: CASTNIRGSYEQYF; DNA: TGTGCCAGCACAAATATCCGAGGCTCCTACGAGCAGTACTTC; V: TRBV11-2; size: NA; J: TRBJ2-7; D: NA
CDR3: CASSFGAFNEKLFF; DNA: TGTGCCAGCAGTTTCGGGGCTTTTAATGAAAAACTGTTTTTT; V: TRBV28; size: NA; J: TRBJ1-4; D: NA
CDR3: CASSFIQGRNQPQHF; DNA: TGTGCCAGCAGTTTTATCCAGGGTAGGAATCAGCCCCAGCATTTT; V: TRBV27; size: once; J: TRBJ1-5; D: NA
CDR3: CASSPKFCSVGAQLIYEQYF; DNA: TGTGCCAGCAGCCCAAAGTTCTGTTCGGTGGGGGCGCAATTGATCTACGAGCAGTACTTC; V: TRBV7-4; size: NA; J: TRBJ2-7; D: NA
CDR3: CASSLLSRESDYGYTF; DNA: TGTGCCAGCAGTCTCCTCTCAAGGGAGTCTGACTATGGCTACACCTTC; V: TRBV5-4; size: NA; J: TRBJ1-2; D: NA
CDR3: CASSLEVTGANVLTF; DNA: TGTGCCAGCAGCTTGGAGGTCACTGGGGCCAACGTCCTGACTTTC; V: TRBV5-4; size: NA; J: TRBJ2-6; D: NA
CDR3: CASRRDSEQYF; DNA: TGCGCCAGCAGGCGGGACAGCGAGCAGTACTTC; V: TRBV10-2; size: NA; J: TRBJ2-7; D: NA
CDR3: CSVKGANYEQYF; DNA: TGCAGCGTTAAGGGGGCTAACTACGAGCAGTACTTC; V: TRBV29-1; size: NA; J: TRBJ2-7; D: TRBD1
CDR3: CASSQDRASGLYNEQFF; DNA: TGTGCCAGCAGCCAAGATCGGGCTAGCGGGCTGTACAATGAGCAGTTCTTC; V: TRBV14; size: NA; J: TRBJ2-1; D: TRBD2
CDR3: CASSSLRGFGTEAFF; DNA: TGTGCCAGCAGCTCCCTGAGGGGGTTCGGGACTGAAGCTTTCTTT; V: TRBV11-1; size: NA; J: TRBJ1-1; D: NA
CDR3: CAWRGQESSYEQYF; DNA: TGTGCCTGGAGAGGTCAGGAGAGCTCCTACGAGCAGTACTTC; V: TRBV30; size: NA; J: TRBJ2-7; D: NA
CDR3: CASSLSLLTGYEQYF; DNA: TGTGCCAGCAGTTTAAGTTTGCTGACCGGCTACGAGCAGTACTTC; V: TRBV28; size: NA; J: TRBJ2-7; D: NA
CDR3: CASTRVPSAYEQYF; DNA: TGTGCCAGCACCCGGGTCCCGAGCGCCTACGAGCAGTACTTC; V: TRBV5-8; size: NA; J: TRBJ2-7; D: NA
CDR3: CASSQGSSGTQYF; DNA: TGCGCCAGCAGCCAAGGTTCCTCGGGGACCCAGTACTTC; V: TRBV4-1; size: NA; J: TRBJ2-5; D: NA
CDR3: CASREHGGSVNEQYF; DNA: TGTGCCAGCAGGGAGCACGGGGGTAGTGTAAACGAGCAGTACTTC; V: TRBV6-1; size: once; J: TRBJ2-7; D: NA
CDR3: CASSLELGDEQFF; DNA: TGTGCCAGCAGCTTAGAACTAGGGGATGAGCAGTTCTTC; V: TRBV11-3; size: few; J: TRBJ2-1; D: NA
CDR3: CATSRDIPESYEKLFF; DNA: TGTGCCACCAGCAGAGATATCCCCGAATCTTATGAAAAACTGTTTTTT; V: TRBV15; size: NA; J: TRBJ1-4; D: NA
CDR3: CSSGGVGGYTF; DNA: TGCAGTAGTGGGGGGGTCGGCGGCTACACCTTC; V: TRBV20-1; size: NA; J: TRBJ1-2; D: NA
CDR3: CASSQDARNSEQYF; DNA: TGCGCCAGCAGCCAAGATGCCCGGAACTCCGAGCAGTACTTC; V: TRBV4-1; size: medium-sized; J: TRBJ2-7; D: NA
CDR3: CASSSRQGIKEKLFF; DNA: TGTGCCAGCAGTTCTAGACAGGGGATAAAGGAAAAACTGTTTTTT; V: TRBV28; size: NA; J: TRBJ1-4; D: TRBD1
CDR3: CASSLAGQGPYEQYF; DNA: TGTGCCAGCAGCTTAGCGGGACAGGGCCCCTACGAGCAGTACTTC; V: TRBV7-9; size: NA; J: TRBJ2-7; D: TRBD1
CDR3: CASSFGDGAWEHF; DNA: NA; V: TRBV12-1; size: NA; J: TRBJ1-5; D: NA
CDR3: CASSPRTGTGNTIYF; DNA: TGCGCCAGCAGCCCAAGGACAGGGACTGGAAACACCATATATTTT; V: TRBV5-1; size: NA; J: TRBJ1-3; D: TRBD1
CDR3: CASSSIRGEIDGYTF; DNA: TGTGCCAGCAGCTCAATCCGGGGAGAGATAGATGGCTACACCTTC; V: TRBV11-2; size: NA; J: TRBJ1-2; D: NA
CDR3: CASSVGQQGSSGANVLTF; DNA: TGTGCCAGCAGCGTAGGTCAACAGGGCTCATCTGGGGCCAACGTCCTGACTTTC; V: TRBV9; size: NA; J: TRBJ2-6; D: NA
CDR3: CAWSVQPGGYGYTF; DNA: TGTGCCTGGAGTGTTCAGCCTGGTGGCTATGGCTACACCTTC; V: TRBV30; size: NA; J: TRBJ1-2; D: NA
CDR3: CASSPIRRNTGELFF; DNA: TGTGCCAGCAGCCCGATTCGACGGAACACCGGGGAGCTGTTTTTT; V: TRBV11-2; size: NA; J: TRBJ2-2; D: NA
CDR3: CASSLEIWSRGLGGELFF; DNA: TGTGCCAGCAGCTTAGAGATATGGTCCAGGGGGCTGGGCGGGGAGCTGTTTTTT; V: TRBV7-8; size: once; J: TRBJ2-2; D: TRBD1
CDR3: CASSFYLAGRGEQFF; DNA: TGTGCCAGCAGCTTCTATCTAGCGGGTAGAGGTGAGCAGTTCTTC; V: TRBV5-6; size: NA; J: TRBJ2-1; D: TRBD2
CDR3: CASSDGLAGRKFF; DNA: TGTGCCAGCAGTGACGGATTAGCGGGAAGAAAGTTCTTC; V: TRBV6-4; size: once; J: TRBJ2-1; D: TRBD2
CDR3: CASSLLFRGPGALYEQYF; DNA: TGTGCCAGTAGTTTACTCTTCCGGGGCCCGGGGGCACTCTACGAGCAGTACTTC; V: TRBV19; size: NA; J: TRBJ2-7; D: NA
CDR3: CASSLAGRGFSGNTIYF; DNA: TGTGCCAGCAGCTTAGCGGGCAGGGGCTTCTCTGGAAACACCATATATTTT; V: TRBV7-2; size: few; J: TRBJ1-3; D: NA
CDR3: CASKEGASGRTQETQYF; DNA: TGTGCCAGCAAAGAGGGGGCTAGCGGGAGGACCCAAGAGACCCAGTACTTC; V: TRBV7-8; size: NA; J: TRBJ2-5; D: TRBD2
CDR3: CASSPVAGRLHEQYF; DNA: TGTGCCAGCAGCCCCGTAGCAGGGCGTTTGCACGAGCAGTACTTC; V: TRBV7-9; size: few; J: TRBJ2-7; D: NA
CDR3: CASRQTGGTEAFF; DNA: TGTGCCAGCAGGCAAACTGGGGGCACTGAAGCTTTCTTT; V: TRBV27; size: once; J: TRBJ1-1; D: NA
CDR3: CASSLSPTSGRVAGELFF; DNA: TGTGCCAGCAGTTTAAGTCCCACTAGCGGGAGAGTCGCCGGGGAGCTGTTTTTT; V: TRBV27; size: once; J: TRBJ2-2; D: TRBD2
CDR3: CASSDILDTQYF; DNA: TGCGCCAGCAGCGACATTTTGGATACGCAGTATTTT; V: TRBV5-1; size: NA; J: TRBJ2-3; D: NA
CDR3: CASSYARNYGYTF; DNA: TGTGCCAGCAGTTACGCCAGGAACTATGGCTACACCTTC; V: TRBV6-6; size: NA; J: TRBJ1-2; D: NA
CDR3: CASSLGTGGVYEQYF; DNA: TGTGCCAGCAGCTTAGGGACAGGGGGCGTATACGAGCAGTACTTC; V: TRBV7-2; size: NA; J: TRBJ2-7; D: TRBD1
CDR3: CASSFLAGGGTTGELFF; DNA: TGTGCCAGCAGTTTTTTAGCGGGAGGGGGAACCACCGGGGAGCTGTTTTTT; V: TRBV27; size: NA; J: TRBJ2-2; D: TRBD2
CDR3: CATRDPPGTGELFF; DNA: TGTGCCACCAGAGACCCCCCCGGGACCGGGGAGCTGTTTTTT; V: TRBV27; size: NA; J: TRBJ2-2; D: NA
CDR3: CAIQPLGGAADTIYF; DNA: TGTGCCATCCAACCTCTGGGGGGGGCGGCGGACACCATATATTTT; V: TRBV11-2; size: NA; J: TRBJ1-3; D: NA
CDR3: CASSFRGGSEKLFF; DNA: TGCGCCAGCAGCTTCAGGGGGGGAAGTGAAAAACTGTTTTTT; V: TRBV5-1; size: NA; J: TRBJ1-4; D: TRBD1
CDR3: CACWAIFYNEQFF; DNA: TGTGCTTGCTGGGCCATTTTTTACAATGAGCAGTTCTTC; V: TRBV6-1; size: NA; J: TRBJ2-1; D: NA
CDR3: CASSQAGGPHEQYF; DNA: TGTGCCAGCAGCCAAGCGGGAGGGCCCCACGAGCAGTACTTC; V: TRBV7-2; size: once; J: TRBJ2-7; D: TRBD2
CDR3: CASSLSPGPHNIQYF; DNA: TGTGCCAGCAGCTTAAGTCCAGGACCCCATAACATTCAGTACTTC; V: TRBV7-2; size: NA; J: TRBJ2-4; D: NA
CDR3: CASSPSHEQFF; DNA: TGTGCCAGCAGTCCTAGCCATGAGCAGTTCTTC; V: TRBV6-6; size: NA; J: TRBJ2-1; D: NA
CDR3: CAISEYSWGGGRGEKLFF; DNA: TGTGCCATCAGTGAATACTCCTGGGGTGGGGGGCGCGGTGAAAAACTGTTTTTT; V: TRBV10-3; size: NA; J: TRBJ1-4; D: NA
CDR3: CASSQSMTGRAGANVLTF; DNA: TGCGCCAGCAGCCAATCTATGACAGGGAGAGCTGGGGCCAACGTCCTGACTTTC; V: TRBV4-1; size: once; J: TRBJ2-6; D: TRBD1
CDR3: CTSSYPGLRGTEAFF; DNA: TGCACCAGCAGCTACCCGGGACTGAGGGGAACTGAAGCTTTCTTT; V: TRBV1; size: NA; J: TRBJ1-1; D: NA
CDR3: CASSLDFRYGYTF; DNA: TGTGCCAGCAGCTTAGATTTCCGCTATGGCTACACCTTC; V: TRBV7-2; size: NA; J: TRBJ1-2; D: NA
CDR3: CASSPGRDSSYTF; DNA: TGTGCCAGCAGCCCCGGACGCGACTCGAGCTACACCTTC; V: TRBV7-3; size: once; J: TRBJ1-2; D: NA
CDR3: CASSPTDREKLFF; DNA: TGCGCCAGCAGCCCGACTGACAGGGAAAAACTGTTTTTT; V: TRBV5-1; size: few; J: TRBJ1-4; D: NA